The 14 T cell receptor beta chains below were found in one sample sequenced in a study of OX40 agonist ivuxolimab in advanced cancers. The repertoire was sequenced with immunoSEQ multiplex PCR; TCRdb's copy has only in-frame clones and lacks some. This table holds about 88,000 clones, more than 75% found once. This specimen was CD4+ or CD8+ T cells sorted from blood, taken in a trial of the OX40 agonist ivuxolimab. The source is an adult with an advanced solid tumor such as melanoma, head and neck, liver or kidney cancer.

The chain has TRBV9 and TRBJ2-7; TRBD2 matches at 12 bases. V dropped 4 bases and J dropped 1; count of bases not matched to a gene: 3. Germline-derived CDR1 and CDR2 are SGDLS and YYNGEE. This CDR3 spans 15 amino acids. As DNA, the CDR3 is TGTGCCAGCAGCTCCGGACTAGCGGGGTCCTACGAGCAGTACTTC. It yields the protein CASSSGLAGSYEQYF.

This chain links TRBV7-8 with TRBJ2-3; 12 bases map to TRBD2. The ends lost 2 bases at V and 2 bases at J; junction bases unmatched: 11. The CDR3 is 19 amino acids. The germline gives CDR1 SGHVS, CDR2 FQNEAQ. The CDR3, as DNA: TGTGCCAGCAGCTTAAACCCTAGCGGGGGGGCCGGTGTCACAGATACGCAGTATTTT. Translating gives CASSLNPSGGAGVTDTQYF.

The genes are TRBV4-1 and TRBJ1-4, with D possibly matching TRBD1 (5 bases). This CDR3 comprises 16 residues. Trimming took off 0 bases at V and 10 bases at J, with 18 bases between the two ends. In germline, CDR1 is MGHRA, CDR2 YSYEKL. CDR3 nucleotides: TGCGCCAGCAGCCAAGATGGTTCAGGAGATAGGGGAAAACTGTTTTTT. Protein sequence: CASSQDGSGDRGKLFF.

The gene calls are TRBV2 and TRBJ1-4; the match to TRBD1 covers 9 bases. V was pared by 6 bases and J by 7 bases, with 9 bases of the junction left unmatched. This CDR3 has 15 residues. Germline loops: CDR1 SNHLY, CDR2 FYNNEI. The CDR3 nucleotides read TGTGCCAGCAGACTACAGGGGGCTAGAGGTGAAAAACTGTTTTTT. This codes for CASRLQGARGEKLFF.

The CDR3 region is CASSVGSGRGETQYF. The CDR3, as DNA: TGTGCCAGCAGCGTAGGTAGCGGGAGGGGGGAGACCCAGTACTTC. V gene TRBV9 combines with J gene TRBJ2-5, with 11 bases aligning to TRBD2. V dropped 0 bases and J dropped 5; count of bases not matched to a gene: 3. There are 15 residues in the CDR3. The germline CDR1 and CDR2 sequences are SGDLS and YYNGEE.

This chain joins TRBV12-5 and TRBJ1-1, with 7 bases identical to TRBD1. The CDR3 contains 14 residues. After removal of 1 base from V and 6 bases from J, the junction contained 5 bases not matched to a gene. Germline lookup yields CDR1 LGHNT and CDR2 FRNRAP. The CDR3 loop reads CASGLGPDRAEAFF. For the CDR3, the DNA is TGTGCTAGTGGTTTGGGACCCGACAGGGCTGAAGCTTTCTTT.

The chain combines TRBV6-5 with TRBJ2-7; either TRBD1 or TRBD2 may fit D (5 bases each). V gave up 5 bases and J gave up 0 bases, with 11 bases separating them. Germline CDR1 and CDR2: MNHEY and SVGAGI. This CDR3 has 14 residues. Here the CDR3 DNA reads TGTGCCAGCAGTAAGACCGGGACCTCCTACGAGCAGTACTTC. Translated, it gives CASSKTGTSYEQYF.

As regards this clone: A junction end diverges from the germline sequence, so it may reflect a read error. The chain joins TRBV7-2 to TRBJ1-3; D not certain. Germline values: CDR1 SGHTA, CDR2 FQGNSA. The CDR3 is made up of 15 amino acids. Here the CDR3 reads CASSLGQHSGNTTYF. CDR3 nucleotides: TGTGCCAGCAGCTTAGGTCAACACTCTGGAAACACCACATATTTT.

The chain carries TRBV5-1 and TRBJ2-2; 8 bases fit TRBD2. Germline assignment: CDR1 SGHRS and CDR2 YFSETQ. The V and J ends lost 2 bases and 4 bases, in that order; junction bases with no gene match: 4. CDR3 length: 15 amino acids. CDR3 residues: CASSFDGRVTGELFF. CDR3 in DNA: TGCGCCAGCAGCTTTGACGGGAGGGTCACCGGGGAGCTGTTTTTT.

The rearrangement links TRBV13 to TRBJ1-6; D may be TRBD1 (5 bases). The length of the CDR3 is 15 residues. Germline V gene lookup returns CDR1 PRHDT and CDR2 FYEKMQ (reference sequence). V was clipped by 4 bases and J by 8 bases, with 15 bases between them. The CDR3 here is CASSWTGEGHSPLHF. DNA of the CDR3: TGTGCCAGCAGCTGGACGGGGGAGGGCCATTCACCCCTCCACTTT.

The chain uses TRBV5-4 and TRBJ2-3; D gene unclear. Germline loops: CDR1 SGHNT, CDR2 YYREEE (reference sequence). The CDR3 is 13 amino acids. V lost 6 bases and J lost 0, with 8 bases in between. The CDR3 region is CASKAVSTDTQYF. The CDR3 DNA is TGTGCCAGCAAGGCGGTTAGCACAGATACGCAGTATTTT.

The chain links TRBV7-2 to TRBJ2-5, with TRBD2 as a possible D gene (6 bases). The CDR3 consists of 15 residues. Per the germline V gene, CDR1 is SGHTA and CDR2 is FQGNSA. Trimming removed 1 base from V and 4 bases from J, with 13 bases in between. Written as DNA, the CDR3 is TGTGCCAGCAGCTTAGTATACGGGAGTGGAGAGACCCAGTACTTC. Residues: CASSLVYGSGETQYF. The full variable domain, in which reference TRBV7-2 and TRBJ2-5 provide the parts outside the CDR3, is GAGVSQSPSNKVTEKGKDVELRCDPISGHTALYWYRQSLGQGLEFLIYFQGNSAPDKSGLPSDRFSAERTGGSVSTLTIQRTQQEDSAVYLCASSLVYGSGETQYFGPGTRLLVL.

The chain has TRBV7-3 and TRBJ1-2, with D unresolved. Germline V lookup: CDR1 SGHTA, CDR2 FQGTGA. V dropped 0 bases and J dropped 6 bases, with 8 bases sitting between them. The CDR3 covers 13 residues. CDR3: CASSLTAQHGYTF. The CDR3 nucleotides are TGTGCCAGCAGCTTAACTGCCCAGCATGGCTACACCTTC.

The rearrangement uses TRBV7-8 and TRBJ1-1; D ambiguous. The germline V and J ends were trimmed by 1 base and 5 bases, with 14 bases remaining between them. The germline V gene has CDR1 SGHVS and CDR2 FQNEAQ. CDR3 length: 15 residues. The chain's CDR3 is CASSLGEGGWTEAFF. DNA of the CDR3: TGTGCCAGCAGCTTAGGAGAAGGTGGTTGGACTGAAGCTTTCTTT.